What follows are 22 T cell receptor beta chains derived from one specimen sequenced in a study of Ad26.COV2.S vaccination and SARS-CoV-2 variants. The sample's treatment: around 19 received Ad26.COV2.S at low or high dose, single or two shots; 5 received placebo; per-sample allocation not given. Day 63 following the first vaccine or placebo injection was when the samples were taken. Data came from immunoSEQ multiplex PCR; TCRdb stores just in-frame clones and leaves some out. The sample lists approximately 240,000 clones, 70% to 90% occurring once. The input for sequencing was peripheral blood, taken in a trial of Ad26.COV2.S vaccine versus placebo. The receptors stem from a person between 18 and 65 years old who received the Ad26.COV2.S COVID-19 vaccine or a placebo.

The genes are TRBV30 and TRBJ1-2, with 7 bases aligning to TRBD1. The CDR3 runs to 16 residues. After removal of 2 bases from V and 0 bases from J, the junction contained 9 bases not matched to a gene. Germline V gene lookup returns CDR1 GTSNPN and CDR2 SVGIG (reference sequence). The CDR3 nucleotides read TGTGCCTGGAGTCGAACCGGGGGACAGTCTAACTATGGCTACACCTTC. It specifies CAWSRTGGQSNYGYTF.

The chain uses TRBV7-9 and TRBJ2-3, with D maybe TRBD2 (6 bases). The CDR3 extends over 15 amino acids. Trimming took 3 bases from V and 2 from J, leaving 12 bases between them. The germline V gene has CDR1 SEHNR and CDR2 FQNEAQ (reference sequence). The CDR3 sequence: CASSLAGLNTDTQYF. The CDR3 nucleotides are TGTGCCAGCAGCTTGGCGGGATTGAACACAGATACGCAGTATTTT.

This chain links TRBV5-1 with TRBJ1-6; D is unclear. V was pared by 4 bases and J by 10 bases, with 15 bases between. Germline V gene data show CDR1 as SGHRS and CDR2 as YFSETQ. The CDR3 totals 14 residues. CDR3 DNA: TGCGCCAGCAGCGGGTCTCGGGCATACTCACCCCTCCACTTT. Amino acids: CASSGSRAYSPLHF.

The chain joins TRBV6-6 to TRBJ1-2; D is ambiguous. CDR3 size: 12 residues. The germline V gene encodes CDR1 MNHNY and CDR2 SVGAGI (reference sequence). V gave up 6 bases and J gave up 4 bases, with 9 bases separating them. The CDR3 DNA is TGTGCCAGCAGCCTATCTAGCTATGGCTACACCTTC. Amino acid sequence: CASSLSSYGYTF.

The chain uses TRBV7-2 and TRBJ1-6, with 10 nucleotides matching TRBD1. J was trimmed by 10 bases and V by 5 bases; bases with no gene match: 8. Germline CDR1 reads SGHTA; CDR2 reads FQGNSA. The CDR3 covers 15 residues. In nucleotides, the CDR3 is TGTGCCAGCAGCCCCCGACAGGGGGCCAGGTCACCCCTCCACTTT. This translates into CASSPRQGARSPLHF.

The genes are TRBV18 and TRBJ2-5; D remains ambiguous. Germline V lookup: CDR1 KGHSH, CDR2 LQKENI. The CDR3 sequence is 13 residues long. V shed 3 bases and J shed 1 base, with 6 bases lying between them. The CDR3 region has the DNA TGTGCCAGCTCACCCCGGGCCCAAGAGACCCAGTACTTC. It is translated as CASSPRAQETQYF.

The chain combines TRBV11-3 with TRBJ2-3; D is unresolved. Germline-derived CDR1 and CDR2 are SGHNT and YENEEA. The CDR3 extends over 13 amino acids. V was cut by 5 bases and J by 0 bases, with 6 bases left in between. As DNA, the CDR3 is TGTGCCAGCAGCAAGCCTAGCACAGATACGCAGTATTTT. This sequence encodes CASSKPSTDTQYF.

This chain uses TRBV5-1 with TRBJ2-5; no definite D call. CDR3 length: 13 amino acids. Germline V lookup: CDR1 SGHRS, CDR2 YFSETQ. V gave up 3 bases and J gave up 2 bases, with 8 bases separating them. The CDR3 sequence: CASSSGTQETQYF. The CDR3, as DNA: TGCGCCAGCAGCTCCGGAACGCAAGAGACCCAGTACTTC.

The gene calls are TRBV6-5 and TRBJ2-5; 10 nucleotides match TRBD1. The CDR3 is made up of 14 amino acids. With V trimmed by 6 bases and J by 4 bases, 5 bases remained unmatched. Germline CDR1 and CDR2: MNHEY and SVGAGI. Written as DNA, the CDR3 is TGTGCCAGCAGCCGGGACAGGGGTCGAGAGACCCAGTACTTC. Residues: CASSRDRGRETQYF.

V is TRBV5-3 and J is TRBJ2-2, with TRBD2 identical over 9 bases. TRBV5-3 is treated as an ORF (open reading frame) with a function not yet certain. V lost 0 bases, J lost 5 bases, and 5 bases stayed unmatched. The CDR3 spans 16 residues. The CDR3 sequence: CARSLGLAVKTGELFF. The CDR3 coding sequence is TGTGCCAGAAGCTTGGGACTAGCGGTAAAGACCGGGGAGCTGTTTTTT.

The chain joins TRBV3-1 (or the pseudogene TRBV3-2) to TRBJ2-4, with TRBD2 as a possible D gene (6 bases). Trimming took off 4 bases at V and 0 bases at J, with 10 bases between the two ends. Germline assignment: CDR1 LGHDT and CDR2 YNNKEL (reference sequence). This CDR3 spans 15 amino acids. The DNA of the CDR3 is TGTGCCAGCAGCCCGGGACTTCTAGCCAAAAACATTCAGTACTTC. Its protein product is CASSPGLLAKNIQYF.

The chain uses TRBV27 and TRBJ1-6; TRBD1 matches at 7 bases. The length of the CDR3 is 14 residues. Germline CDR1 reads MNHEY; CDR2 reads SMNVEV (reference sequence). V dropped 5 bases and J dropped 6; count of bases not matched to a gene: 4. The CDR3 region has the DNA TGTGCCAGCAGTCCCGGGACAGCTAATTCACCCCTCCACTTT. Translation gives CASSPGTANSPLHF.

The V and J genes are TRBV10-2 and TRBJ2-7; 8 bases agree with TRBD2. Germline V CDR1 and CDR2: WSHSY, SAAADI. The CDR3 totals 11 residues. Trimming took 5 bases from V and 12 from J; bases not matched to a gene: 6. Here the CDR3 reads CASSSGRGGYF. The CDR3 DNA reads TGCGCCAGCAGTAGCGGGAGAGGTGGGTACTTC.

The chain recombines TRBV5-6 with TRBJ1-1; D perhaps matches TRBD1 (5 bases). CDR3 length: 15 amino acids. Germline CDR1 and CDR2: SGHDT and YYEEEE. With 3 bases removed from V and 1 base from J, the gap between germline ends came to 13 bases. The CDR3 protein is CASSSPARGNTEAFF. The CDR3 nucleotides are TGTGCCAGCAGCTCCCCGGCTAGGGGGAACACTGAAGCTTTCTTT.

The V and J genes are TRBV5-5 and TRBJ2-7; 12 nucleotides align to TRBD2. CDR3 length equals 15 residues. Per the germline V gene, CDR1 is SGHKS and CDR2 is YYEKEE (reference sequence). V gave up 0 bases and J gave up 2 bases; unmatched junction bases: 0. The CDR3 loop is CASSLGTSGAYEQYF. The CDR3 nucleotides are TGTGCCAGCAGCTTGGGGACTAGCGGGGCCTACGAGCAGTACTTC.

The chain combines TRBV5-1 with TRBJ1-2, with TRBD1 identical over 8 bases. Per germline, CDR1 SGHRS and CDR2 YFSETQ. The junction had 15 bases not matched to a gene; V was cut back by 0 bases and J by 8 bases. The CDR3 spans 17 residues. The CDR3 nucleotides read TGCGCCAGCAGCTTGGGGCAGGGGGCGCATTCAACAGGGGGCTACACCTTC. This encodes CASSLGQGAHSTGGYTF. The variable domain in full, completed from reference TRBV5-1 and TRBJ1-2, reads KAGVTQTPRYLIKTRGQQVTLSCSPISGHRSVSWYQQTPGQGLQFLFEYFSETQRNKGNFPGRFSGRQFSNSRSEMNVSTLELGDSALYLCASSLGQGAHSTGGYTFGSGTRLTVV.

V and J are TRBV5-8 and TRBJ2-7; 7 bases agree with TRBD1. The CDR3 totals 14 residues. Germline CDR1 and CDR2: SGHTS and YDEGEE. The V segment lost 0 bases and the J segment 3 bases; nucleotides outside the gene matches: 3. In nucleotides, the CDR3 is TGTGCCAGCAGCTTGGGATCAGGGGGCTACGAGCAGTACTTC. Protein sequence: CASSLGSGGYEQYF.

The J gene is TRBJ1-1, the V gene TRBV6-6, with a tentative D call TRBD1 (5 bases). V was shortened by 6 bases and J by 0 bases, with 8 bases between the two germline ends. CDR1 is MNHNY, CDR2 SVGAGI, per germline (reference sequence). The CDR3 consists of 13 residues. The chain's CDR3 is CASSKTVNTEAFF. In DNA form, the CDR3 reads TGTGCCAGCAGCAAGACAGTGAACACTGAAGCTTTCTTT.

The chain links TRBV4-1 to TRBJ2-7, with TRBD1 matching over 10 bases. The ends lost 0 bases at V and 2 bases at J; junction bases unmatched: 10. CDR1 and CDR2 from the germline V gene are MGHRA and YSYEKL. The CDR3 is made up of 18 amino acids. The CDR3 sequence: CASSQERMGGQGTYEQYF. The CDR3 bases are TGCGCCAGCAGCCAAGAAAGGATGGGGGGACAGGGGACCTACGAGCAGTACTTC.

Only a few counts were recorded for this clone. The chain links TRBV28 to TRBJ1-6; 8 nucleotides agree with TRBD1. The CDR3 has 15 residues. CDR1 MDHEN and CDR2 SYDVKM come from the germline V gene. J gave up 5 bases and V 6 bases, and 6 bases lay outside the gene matches. The CDR3 region has the DNA TGTGCCAGCAGCCCAAGGACAGGGAATAATTCACCCCTCCACTTT. It translates to CASSPRTGNNSPLHF.

CDR3 loop: CASSSESAQETQYF. The CDR3 coding sequence is TGTGCCAGCAGCAGCGAGTCGGCGCAAGAGACCCAGTACTTC. V gene TRBV7-2 combines with J gene TRBJ2-5; D unclear. This CDR3 is built from 14 residues. Germline V CDR1 and CDR2: SGHTA, FQGNSA. Trimming shortened V by 5 bases and J by 2 bases, and 12 bases separated the two germline ends.

The rearrangement joins TRBV6-5 to TRBJ2-1; 12 positions match TRBD2. CDR1 MNHEY and CDR2 SVGAGI come from the germline V gene. This CDR3 has 15 residues. Trimming removed 6 bases from V and 7 bases from J; junction bases left unmatched: 7. The CDR3, as DNA: TGTGCCAGCAGACCCGGACTAGCGGGAAGAAATGAGCAGTTCTTC. The encoded protein is CASRPGLAGRNEQFF.